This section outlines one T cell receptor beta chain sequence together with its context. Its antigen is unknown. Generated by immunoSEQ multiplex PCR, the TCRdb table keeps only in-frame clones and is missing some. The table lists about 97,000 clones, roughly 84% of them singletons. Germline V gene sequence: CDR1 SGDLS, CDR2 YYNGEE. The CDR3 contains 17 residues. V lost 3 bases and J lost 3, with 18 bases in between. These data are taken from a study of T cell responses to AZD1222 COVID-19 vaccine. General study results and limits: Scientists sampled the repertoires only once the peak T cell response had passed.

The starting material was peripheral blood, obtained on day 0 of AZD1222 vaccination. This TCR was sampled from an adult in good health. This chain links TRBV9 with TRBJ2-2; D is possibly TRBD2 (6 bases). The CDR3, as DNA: TGTGCCAGCAGCGGGGAAATCGAGGAGGGAGACACCGGGGAGCTGTTTTTT. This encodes CASSGEIEEGDTGELFF.